The 27 T cell receptor beta chains given below trace back to one sample, sequenced in a study of T cell responses to AZD1222 COVID-19 vaccine. Measured with immunoSEQ multiplex PCR; TCRdb has only the in-frame clones, and not every one. The sample shows roughly 120,000 clones, just under 95% of them seen only once. The input for sequencing was peripheral blood, taken on day 0 of AZD1222 vaccination. The source of these receptors is an adult in good health.

V is TRBV29-1 and J is TRBJ1-1; D possibly corresponds to TRBD1 (5 bases). The germline V gene encodes CDR1 SQVTM and CDR2 ANQGSEA. The CDR3 has 13 residues. Trimming shortened V by 2 bases and J by 1 base, and 8 bases separated the two germline ends. Here the CDR3 reads CSVERQQNTEAFF. Written as DNA, the CDR3 is TGCAGCGTTGAACGACAGCAGAACACTGAAGCTTTCTTT.

The sample holds a few counts of this clone. In DNA, the CDR3 is TGCGCCAGCAGCTTGCAGGGGCACGACCAGTACTTC. Its protein product is CASSLQGHDQYF. The chain joins TRBV5-1 to TRBJ2-5, with D tentatively TRBD1 (6 bases). The CDR3 length is 12 residues. The germline V gene encodes CDR1 SGHRS and CDR2 YFSETQ. V lost 1 base to trimming and J lost 10 bases, with 11 bases between them.

In its sample, this clone was seen once. The genes are TRBV9 and TRBJ1-2; 8 bases align to TRBD1. The V gene end was trimmed by 6 bases and the J gene end by 0 bases; junction bases not matched to a gene: 13. The CDR3 is 17 residues long. The germline gives CDR1 SGDLS, CDR2 YYNGEE. The CDR3 protein is CASTVGGTGSPNYGYTF. The CDR3 nucleotides are TGTGCCAGCACCGTGGGCGGGACAGGCTCACCTAACTATGGCTACACCTTC.

The rearrangement joins TRBV28 to TRBJ2-1, with TRBD2 matching over 14 bases. The CDR3 consists of 17 residues. Trimming cost V 6 bases and J 8 bases; bases outside gene matches: 12. Germline CDR1 is MDHEN and CDR2 is SYDVKM. The CDR3 DNA reads as TGTGCCAGCAGCCTAACTCCGGGACTAGCGGGAGTACATGAGCAGTTCTTC. Its translation: CASSLTPGLAGVHEQFF.

V usage is TRBV4-1 and J usage is TRBJ1-3; D gene ambiguous. The CDR3 has 14 amino acids. Germline V gives CDR1 MGHRA, CDR2 YSYEKL. V lost 1 base and J 6 bases, leaving 10 bases between the germline ends. The CDR3 sequence: CASSQGGIENTIYF. DNA of the CDR3: TGCGCCAGCAGCCAAGGAGGCATCGAAAACACCATATATTTT.

The rearrangement links TRBV9 to TRBJ2-7; no firm D call. The CDR3 is made up of 14 amino acids. V lost 0 bases to trimming and J lost 7 bases, with 14 bases between them. In germline, CDR1 is SGDLS, CDR2 YYNGEE. The CDR3 here is CASSVAGTLGEQYF. The CDR3 DNA reads as TGTGCCAGCAGCGTAGCCGGTACGTTGGGTGAGCAGTACTTC.

With respect to this clone: This likely comes from a read error, as the CDR3 has no conserved phenylalanine or tryptophan at its end. No DNA is shown, since the ends of the CDR3 on it are uncertain; the CDR3 is the one TCRdb lists. The chain is built from TRBV12-3 or TRBV12-4 and TRBJ1-1; the table calls TRBD1, which could not be checked here. The CDR3 has 11 residues if both end residues are counted. The CDR3 sequence is CASRGRGQGDV.

The chain recombines TRBV15 with TRBJ1-2; D may be TRBD1 (6 bases). Deletions cut 1 base from V and 4 bases from J, with 16 bases between. Per germline, CDR1 LNHNV and CDR2 YYDKDF (reference sequence). The CDR3 contains 16 residues. CDR3 in amino acids: CATSRVVPTGVYGYTF. The CDR3 DNA reads as TGTGCCACCAGCAGAGTGGTTCCGACAGGAGTCTATGGCTACACCTTC.

The chain employs TRBV7-3 and TRBJ2-5, with 8 bases that match TRBD2. The germline V gene has CDR1 SGHTA and CDR2 FQGTGA. The length of the CDR3 is 15 residues. Trimming cost V 1 base and J 5 bases; bases outside gene matches: 6. CDR3 amino acids: CASSLMPGGDETQYF. In DNA, the CDR3 is TGTGCCAGCAGCTTAATGCCGGGAGGGGACGAGACCCAGTACTTC. The entire variable domain, with the rest obtained from reference TRBV7-3 and TRBJ2-5, is as follows: GAGVSQTPSNKVTEKGKYVELRCDPISGHTALYWYRQSLGQGPEFLIYFQGTGAADDSGLPNDRFFAVRPEGSVSTLKIQRTERGDSAVYLCASSLMPGGDETQYFGPGTRLLVL.

This sequence joins TRBV7-8 and TRBJ1-5; a weak D match, TRBD1 (5 bases). CDR1 SGHVS and CDR2 FQNEAQ come from the germline V gene. V was shortened by 5 bases and J by 0 bases, with 11 bases between the two germline ends. This CDR3 spans 15 amino acids. The chain's CDR3 is CASSTRQYSNQPQHF. As DNA, the CDR3 is TGTGCCAGCAGCACCCGACAGTATAGCAATCAGCCCCAGCATTTT.

This rearrangement joins TRBV15 to TRBJ2-1; 10 nucleotides line up with TRBD2. V lost 1 base and J lost 8; bases outside the gene matches: 5. CDR1 and CDR2 from the germline V gene are LNHNV and YYDKDF (reference sequence). The CDR3 has 15 amino acids. CDR3 nucleotide sequence: TGTGCCACCAGCAGAGGGGGGACTAGCGATTATGAGCAGTTCTTC. Protein: CATSRGGTSDYEQFF. The whole variable domain, filled in from reference TRBV15 and TRBJ2-1, reads DAMVIQNPRYQVTQFGKPVTLSCSQTLNHNVMYWYQQKSSQAPKLLFHYYDKDFNNEADTPDNFQSRRPNTSFCFLDIRSPGLGDTAMYLCATSRGGTSDYEQFFGPGTRLTVL.

The rearrangement links TRBV6-6 to TRBJ1-4; D not certain. CDR3 length: 14 residues. Germline lookup yields CDR1 MNHNY and CDR2 SVGAGI (reference sequence). The V end was cut by 2 bases, the J end by 4 bases, with 8 bases between. CDR3 amino acids: CASSYGRSNEKLFF. Here the CDR3 DNA reads TGTGCCAGCAGTTACGGACGGAGTAATGAAAAACTGTTTTTT.

The chain recombines TRBV28 with TRBJ2-3; 9 positions match TRBD1. Germline assignment: CDR1 MDHEN and CDR2 SYDVKM. The trim removed 8 bases at V and 6 bases at J, leaving 3 bases unmatched. This CDR3 comprises 12 residues. CDR3 region: CASRDRVDTQYF. CDR3 coding DNA: TGTGCCAGCCGGGACAGGGTTGATACGCAGTATTTT. Based on the CDR3 plus reference TRBV28 and TRBJ2-3, the full variable domain is DVKVTQSSRYLVKRTGEKVFLECVQDMDHENMFWYRQDPGLGLRLIYFSYDVKMKEKGDIPEGYSVSREKKERFSLILESASTNQTSMYLCASRDRVDTQYFGPGTRLTVL.

The chain has TRBV6-2 or TRBV6-3 and TRBJ1-5; D not resolved. Germline V gene data show CDR1 as MNHEY and CDR2 as SVGEGT. The CDR3 covers 16 residues. V was pared by 6 bases and J by 0 bases, with 15 bases between. In DNA, the CDR3 is TGTGCCAGCAGCCCTACTCGAGGGCATAGCAATCAGCCCCAGCATTTT. Translation gives CASSPTRGHSNQPQHF.

The chain uses TRBV10-2 and TRBJ1-1; no clear D gene. V dropped 3 bases and J dropped 7 bases, with 6 bases sitting between them. Germline CDR1 and CDR2: WSHSY and SAAADI. There are 11 residues in the CDR3. For the CDR3, the DNA is TGCGCCAGCAGTGAAGATGTTGAAGCTTTCTTT. Translated: CASSEDVEAFF.

The V and J genes are TRBV12-3 or TRBV12-4 and TRBJ1-3; D might be TRBD1 (5 bases). V was cut by 6 bases and J by 4 bases, with 7 bases left in between. CDR3 length equals 12 residues. The chain's CDR3 is CASSRGGNTIYF. CDR3 bases: TGTGCCAGCAGCCGGGGGGGAAACACCATATATTTT.

V is TRBV10-3 and J is TRBJ1-2; D is unclear. V lost 0 bases, J lost 4 bases, and 9 bases lay in between. Germline V lookup: CDR1 ENHRY, CDR2 SYGVKD. This CDR3 has 14 residues. The CDR3 loop reads CAISESGKPYGYTF. In DNA form, the CDR3 reads TGTGCCATCAGTGAGTCCGGAAAACCCTATGGCTACACCTTC.

The chain combines TRBV5-4 with TRBJ2-2, with 7 bases matching TRBD2. Germline assignment: CDR1 SGHNT and CDR2 YYREEE (reference sequence). V trimming: 0 bases; J trimming: 4 bases; junction bases outside the gene matches: 15. The CDR3 is made up of 19 amino acids. As DNA, the CDR3 is TGTGCCAGCAGCTTGGACCGGGCGGGAGAGATGTTGGGCACCGGGGAGCTGTTTTTT. It specifies CASSLDRAGEMLGTGELFF.

The chain employs TRBV28 and TRBJ2-7, with TRBD2 matching over 7 bases. Germline values: CDR1 MDHEN, CDR2 SYDVKM. Trimming removed 3 bases from V and 6 bases from J; junction bases left unmatched: 5. This CDR3 is built from 13 residues. CDR3 in amino acids: CASSFAGAPEQYF. The CDR3 bases are TGTGCCAGCAGTTTCGCGGGAGCCCCCGAGCAGTACTTC.

The J gene is TRBJ1-5, the V gene TRBV19, with D unresolved. V was pared by 3 bases and J by 6 bases, with 9 bases between. Germline loops: CDR1 LNHDA, CDR2 SQIVND (reference sequence). There are 13 residues in the CDR3. CDR3 residues: CASSIYHGQPQHF. In DNA, the CDR3 is TGTGCCAGTAGTATCTATCATGGTCAGCCCCAGCATTTT.

The V gene is TRBV13, the J gene TRBJ2-1, with TRBD1 matching 7 bases. This CDR3 spans 17 amino acids. CDR1 PRHDT and CDR2 FYEKMQ come from the germline V gene (reference sequence). V shed 5 bases and J 3 bases; nucleotides not matched to a gene: 13. The CDR3 DNA follows: TGTGCCAGCAGCACCCGGACAGGCCAGACAGACTACAATGAGCAGTTCTTC. It translates to CASSTRTGQTDYNEQFF. The variable domain in full, with the rest retrieved from reference TRBV13 and TRBJ2-1, is AAGVIQSPRHLIKEKRETATLKCYPIPRHDTVYWYQQGPGQDPQFLISFYEKMQSDKGSIPDRFSAQQFSDYHSELNMSSLELGDSALYFCASSTRTGQTDYNEQFFGPGTRLTVL.

The V and J genes are TRBV5-6 and TRBJ1-2; D uncertain. This CDR3 comprises 12 residues. Looked up from germline, CDR1 is SGHDT and CDR2 is YYEEEE. V lost 0 bases to trimming and J lost 12 bases, with 12 bases between them. The CDR3: CASSLVGLSDTF. The CDR3 coding sequence is TGTGCCAGCAGCTTGGTCGGGTTAAGCGACACCTTC.

The chain links TRBV7-9 to TRBJ1-5; D is undetermined. Germline V gives CDR1 SEHNR, CDR2 FQNEAQ (reference sequence). Trimming removed 2 bases at V and 6 bases at J, with 8 bases between. The CDR3 is made up of 13 amino acids. CDR3 residues: CASSLREAQPQHF. CDR3 bases: TGTGCCAGCAGCTTAAGGGAGGCTCAGCCCCAGCATTTT.

This sequence joins TRBV28 and TRBJ2-7; D is possibly TRBD1 (6 bases). The germline gives CDR1 MDHEN, CDR2 SYDVKM. Deletions cut 5 bases from V and 3 bases from J, with 14 bases between. The CDR3 runs 14 residues. The CDR3 DNA is TGTGCCAGCAGTACACCCACAGGGAGCTACGAGCAGTACTTC. Translating it yields CASSTPTGSYEQYF.

The V call is TRBV6-6, the J call TRBJ2-7; D unresolved. The CDR3 extends over 14 amino acids. V lost 5 bases to trimming and J lost 1 base, with 12 bases between them. Germline values: CDR1 MNHNY, CDR2 SVGAGI (reference sequence). The CDR3 region has the DNA TGTGCCAGCAGTGGGTACGGAACATCCTACGAGCAGTACTTC. Protein sequence: CASSGYGTSYEQYF.

This clone was detected once. The J gene is TRBJ1-6, the V gene TRBV5-8; D call uncertain. Trimming cost V 2 bases and J 18 bases, with 15 bases left between them. The germline V gene encodes CDR1 SGHTS and CDR2 YDEGEE. CDR3 length: 12 amino acids. The CDR3 sequence: CASSFAQWSYHF. CDR3 bases: TGTGCCAGCAGCTTCGCACAATGGAGTTACCACTTT.

The chain links TRBV3-1 (or the pseudogene TRBV3-2) to TRBJ2-5; 7 bases map to TRBD2. CDR3 size: 16 residues. CDR1 and CDR2 from the germline V gene are LGHDT and YNNKEL (reference sequence). The V segment lost 1 base and the J segment 1 base; nucleotides outside the gene matches: 6. The CDR3 loop reads CASSQGLADTQETQYF. The CDR3 region has the DNA TGTGCCAGCAGCCAAGGGCTAGCGGACACCCAAGAGACCCAGTACTTC.